These 27 T cell receptor beta chains originate from one sample sequenced in a study of blood T cell repertoires in COVID-19. Profiling relied on immunoSEQ multiplex PCR, and the TCRdb table lists in-frame clones only, not all of them. The sample lists a few hundred thousand clones; around 90% were seen once. The sample consisted of PBMCs or T cells enriched from blood (not recorded which). The receptors stem from a woman aged 25 to 45 who had recovered from COVID-19.

The gene calls are TRBV3-1 (or the pseudogene TRBV3-2) and TRBJ2-7; D ambiguous. In germline, CDR1 is LGHDT, CDR2 YNNKEL (reference sequence). V lost 4 bases to trimming and J lost 2 bases, with 9 bases between them. This CDR3 contains 13 residues. The CDR3 spells CASSLAGAYEQYF. The CDR3 DNA follows: TGTGCCAGCAGCCTGGCCGGAGCCTACGAGCAGTACTTC.

The chain links TRBV28 to TRBJ2-3, with D maybe TRBD1 (6 bases). Trimming removed 9 bases at V and 4 bases at J, with 20 bases between. The V gene's germline CDR1 is MDHEN and CDR2 SYDVKM. The CDR3 runs 15 residues. The CDR3 DNA reads TGTGCCAGTGCCGGGACACCCTCTTTTGCAGATACGCAGTATTTT. Translation: CASAGTPSFADTQYF. Supplemented by reference TRBV28 and TRBJ2-3, the full variable domain reads DVKVTQSSRYLVKRTGEKVFLECVQDMDHENMFWYRQDPGLGLRLIYFSYDVKMKEKGDIPEGYSVSREKKERFSLILESASTNQTSMYLCASAGTPSFADTQYFGPGTRLTVL.

CDR3 loop: CASSFSGVSGYTF. The CDR3 DNA follows: TGTGCCAGCAGCTTCTCAGGGGTGTCCGGCTACACCTTC. V is TRBV5-6 and J is TRBJ1-2; tentatively, D is TRBD1 (6 bases). Germline lookup yields CDR1 SGHDT and CDR2 YYEEEE. The CDR3 is 13 residues long. The germline V and J ends were trimmed by 2 bases and 8 bases, with 13 bases remaining between them.

On this clone: Other DNA variants within this sample encode the same CDR3. The CDR3 is CASSLDRDTEAFF. CDR3 bases: TGTGCCAGCAGCTTAGACAGGGACACTGAAGCTTTCTTT. The chain links TRBV11-3 to TRBJ1-1, with D possibly being TRBD1 (5 bases). V lost 0 bases and J 3 bases, leaving 5 bases between the germline ends. Germline V CDR1 and CDR2: SGHNT, YENEEA. The CDR3 contains 13 residues.

In this sample, this clone turned up a few times. The genes are TRBV7-3 and TRBJ1-2, with TRBD1 matching over 7 bases. This CDR3 is built from 13 residues. J gave up 8 bases and V 5 bases, and 8 bases lay outside the gene matches. Per the germline V gene, CDR1 is SGHTA and CDR2 is FQGTGA. The CDR3 DNA reads TGTGCCAGCAGCCCAGACAGGGAAGGCGGCTACACCTTC. As protein: CASSPDREGGYTF.

The J gene is TRBJ2-7, the V gene TRBV6-1; a possible D gene is TRBD1 (5 bases). The germline V gene encodes CDR1 MNHNS and CDR2 SASEGT. V lost 2 bases and J 5 bases, leaving 19 bases between the germline ends. The CDR3 spans 16 residues. The CDR3 DNA reads TGTGCCAGCAGTGAAAATTTGTTAGGGGCTAGGCACGAGCAGTACTTC. The encoded protein is CASSENLLGARHEQYF.

The chain couples TRBV6-5 to TRBJ1-2; D is possibly TRBD1 (6 bases). The CDR3 has 15 amino acids. From germline, CDR1 is MNHEY and CDR2 SVGAGI. Trimming took 0 bases from V and 4 from J, leaving 12 bases between them. CDR3 DNA sequence: TGTGCCAGCAGTTACTCCCCTCCAGGGGTCTATGGCTACACCTTC. It codes for CASSYSPPGVYGYTF.

The chain has TRBV28 and TRBJ2-7; D is uncertain. V lost 3 bases, J lost 5 bases, and 17 bases lay in between. This CDR3 is built from 15 residues. CDR1 and CDR2 from the germline V gene are MDHEN and SYDVKM. The CDR3 loop is CASSFPRSGGHEQYF. In DNA, the CDR3 is TGTGCCAGCAGTTTCCCTCGTTCAGGTGGCCACGAGCAGTACTTC.

Notes on this clone: The identical CDR3 is also encoded by other nucleotide sequences in the sample. The chain couples TRBV6-5 to TRBJ1-3, with a tentative D call TRBD1 (6 bases). Germline lookup yields CDR1 MNHEY and CDR2 SVGAGI. Trimming pared 0 bases from V and 4 bases from J, leaving 13 bases between. There are 16 residues in the CDR3. The CDR3 here is CASSYSGRGSGNTIYF. Here the CDR3 DNA reads TGTGCCAGCAGTTACTCGGGAAGGGGGAGCGGAAACACCATATATTTT.

CDR3 DNA: TGTGCCAGCAGTGAAGGTTGGCAATCGCGGGGCCCAACCTACGAGCAGTACTTC. It yields the protein CASSEGWQSRGPTYEQYF. The V call is TRBV6-1, the J call TRBJ2-7; D might be TRBD2 (6 bases). The CDR3 spans 18 residues. The germline V gene encodes CDR1 MNHNS and CDR2 SASEGT. V gave up 1 base and J gave up 2 bases, with 21 bases separating them.

V gene TRBV6-5 combines with J gene TRBJ1-2; no reliable D call. The germline CDR1 and CDR2 sequences are MNHEY and SVGAGI. Trimming removed 6 bases at V and 8 bases at J, with 13 bases between. This CDR3 has 12 amino acids. This CDR3 is CASSPDRGGYTF. The CDR3 DNA reads TGTGCCAGCAGCCCGGACCGAGGGGGCTACACCTTC.

This rearrangement joins TRBV29-1 to TRBJ1-2; the D is unclear. This CDR3 is 11 amino acids long. CDR1 and CDR2 from the germline V gene are SQVTM and ANQGSEA. The V end lost 2 bases, the J end lost 4 bases, and 5 bases lay between the germline ends. The CDR3 protein is CSVELRYGYTF. The CDR3 nucleotides read TGCAGCGTTGAATTGCGCTATGGCTACACCTTC.

The CDR3 nucleotides read TGTGCCAGCAGCGTCCCGGGACAGCCGACAGATACGCAGTATTTT. It translates to CASSVPGQPTDTQYF. The genes are TRBV5-4 and TRBJ2-3; 7 bases fit TRBD1. Germline V CDR1 and CDR2: SGHNT, YYREEE (reference sequence). The J segment lost 3 bases and the V segment lost 4 bases, leaving 8 bases of the junction unmatched. This CDR3 has 15 amino acids.

This clone has only one observation. The J gene is TRBJ1-6, the V gene TRBV25-1; 9 bases match TRBD1. This CDR3 has 16 residues. The germline gives CDR1 MGHDK, CDR2 SYGVNS. The V gene end was trimmed by 6 bases and the J gene end by 6 bases; junction bases not matched to a gene: 9. DNA of the CDR3: TGTGCCAGCAGAAAAGGCCTGGGACAGGGTAATTCACCCCTCCACTTT. Protein: CASRKGLGQGNSPLHF.

The chain has TRBV7-9 and TRBJ2-2; 10 positions agree with TRBD1. The CDR3 is 14 amino acids. From germline, CDR1 is SEHNR and CDR2 FQNEAQ (reference sequence). V lost 5 bases, J lost 7 bases, and 4 bases stayed unmatched. The CDR3: CASSGTGEDGELFF. For the CDR3, the DNA is TGTGCCAGCAGCGGGACAGGGGAAGACGGGGAGCTGTTTTTT.

The V and J genes are TRBV5-6 and TRBJ1-2, with unresolved D. Germline V gives CDR1 SGHDT, CDR2 YYEEEE. Deletions cut 0 bases from V and 5 bases from J, with 11 bases between. The CDR3 sequence is 14 residues long. The CDR3 spells CASSLGGPPYGYTF. The CDR3 nucleotides read TGTGCCAGCAGCTTGGGCGGGCCGCCTTATGGCTACACCTTC.

This clone was seen once. J is TRBJ2-3 and V is TRBV7-3; TRBD1 agrees at 8 bases. The germline CDR1 and CDR2 sequences are SGHTA and FQGTGA. Trimming cost V 5 bases and J 0 bases; bases outside gene matches: 4. This CDR3 is built from 15 residues. The CDR3: CASSIQGGSTDTQYF. The CDR3 region has the DNA TGTGCCAGCAGCATACAGGGGGGTAGCACAGATACGCAGTATTTT.

The DNA for the CDR3 is TGTGCCAGCAGTTCAGTAGGGAGAAAACTGTTTTTT. It is translated as CASSSVGRKLFF. The chain joins TRBV2 to TRBJ1-4, with D uncertain. Germline V CDR1 and CDR2: SNHLY, FYNNEI. V shed 5 bases and J shed 10 bases, with 11 bases lying between them. There are 12 residues in the CDR3.

The V gene is TRBV3-1 (or the pseudogene TRBV3-2), the J gene TRBJ1-4, with D maybe TRBD1 (6 bases). Germline-derived CDR1 and CDR2 are LGHDT and YNNKEL (reference sequence). The CDR3 has 15 residues. V lost 3 bases, J lost 8 bases, and 16 bases lay in between. The CDR3 DNA reads as TGTGCCAGCAGCCACGCTACCAGGGGCGGAGAAAAACTGTTTTTT. Protein: CASSHATRGGEKLFF.

The chain employs TRBV7-3 and TRBJ1-1, with D tentatively TRBD1 (5 bases). From germline, CDR1 is SGHTA and CDR2 FQGTGA. This CDR3 is 17 amino acids long. Trimming cost V 5 bases and J 0 bases, with 19 bases left between them. The CDR3 DNA is TGTGCCAGCAGCCCAAGGGGCAGGGAGGGAATGAACACTGAAGCTTTCTTT. It yields the protein CASSPRGREGMNTEAFF.

J is TRBJ1-6 and V is TRBV5-4, with TRBD1 as a possible D gene (6 bases). Per germline, CDR1 SGHNT and CDR2 YYREEE (reference sequence). V was trimmed by 1 base and J by 7 bases, leaving 9 bases between them. The CDR3 totals 14 residues. The CDR3, as DNA: TGTGCCAGCAGCTTGCGGGGGGCGAATTCACCCCTCCACTTT. It yields the protein CASSLRGANSPLHF. The entire variable domain, with the rest obtained from reference TRBV5-4 and TRBJ1-6, is as follows: ETGVTQSPTHLIKTRGQQVTLRCSSQSGHNTVSWYQQALGQGPQFIFQYYREEENGRGNFPPRFSGLQFPNYSSELNVNALELDDSALYLCASSLRGANSPLHFGNGTRLTVT.

V is TRBV5-4 and J is TRBJ2-7; D possibly corresponds to TRBD1 (5 bases). CDR1 and CDR2 from the germline V gene are SGHNT and YYREEE (reference sequence). The ends were cut back, 0 bases at V and 6 bases at J, with 13 bases in the middle. The CDR3 loop spans 14 amino acids. This CDR3 reads CASSLDRGPAEQYF. CDR3 nucleotides: TGTGCCAGCAGCTTGGATAGGGGCCCCGCCGAGCAGTACTTC.

This chain uses TRBV3-1 (or the pseudogene TRBV3-2) with TRBJ1-1; maybe TRBD1 (5 bases). The germline CDR1 and CDR2 sequences are LGHDT and YNNKEL (reference sequence). With 0 bases removed from V and 10 bases from J, the gap between germline ends came to 15 bases. CDR3 length: 14 residues. The CDR3 is CASSQERGYLGAFF. The CDR3 nucleotides are TGTGCCAGCAGCCAAGAGCGGGGCTACCTCGGAGCTTTCTTT.

The chain is built from TRBV6-5 and TRBJ1-1; D gene uncertain. CDR3 length: 13 residues. Germline V gene data show CDR1 as MNHEY and CDR2 as SVGAGI. V shed 4 bases and J shed 1 base, with 7 bases lying between them. CDR3 sequence reads: CASSSRQNTEAFF. The CDR3, as DNA: TGTGCCAGCAGTTCCCGACAGAACACTGAAGCTTTCTTT.

This clone was observed once. The chain couples TRBV5-1 to TRBJ1-5, with D hard to call. Trimming cost V 0 bases and J 8 bases, with 12 bases left between them. Germline CDR1 SGHRS, CDR2 YFSETQ. This CDR3 has 14 amino acids. The CDR3 DNA reads TGCGCCAGCAGCTTGGAGTACGGGGAGGAGCCCCAGCATTTT. The encoded protein is CASSLEYGEEPQHF.

V usage is TRBV6-5 and J usage is TRBJ1-2, with TRBD1 as a possible D gene (5 bases). Deletions cut 8 bases from V and 3 bases from J, with 7 bases between. The CDR3 is 11 residues long. The V gene's germline CDR1 is MNHEY and CDR2 SVGAGI. The CDR3 nucleotides read TGTGCCAGCGGCAGGGACTATGGCTACACCTTC. It encodes CASGRDYGYTF.

V usage is TRBV19 and J usage is TRBJ1-5, with 8 bases lining up with TRBD1. The CDR3 is 16 amino acids. The germline V gene has CDR1 LNHDA and CDR2 SQIVND (reference sequence). Trimming at V came to 6 bases and at J to 7 bases, leaving 14 bases not matched to a gene. The CDR3 loop reads CASRPSGQARWQPQHF. The CDR3 DNA follows: TGTGCCAGTAGGCCATCGGGACAGGCTAGGTGGCAGCCCCAGCATTTT. Variable domain in full (rest from reference TRBV19 and TRBJ1-5): DGGITQSPKYLFRKEGQNVTLSCEQNLNHDAMYWYRQDPGQGLRLIYYSQIVNDFQKGDIAEGYSVSREKKESFPLTVTSAQKNPTAFYLCASRPSGQARWQPQHFGDGTRLSIL.